The source of this TCR beta chain is a study of OX40 agonist ivuxolimab in advanced cancers. The wider study: As their treatment, patients were administered ivuxolimab, an agonistic anti-OX40 (CD134) antibody. Aged about 23 to 90 with a mean of approximately 57 years, they were more than 80% male. Findings and limits, study-wide: There were also nonresponders showing low normalized T-cell clonal expansion.

V was trimmed by 5 bases and J by 1 base, leaving 12 bases between them. In germline, CDR1 is SGHRS, CDR2 YFSETQ. The CDR3 sequence is 14 residues long. The data were produced by immunoSEQ multiplex PCR, yet TCRdb's version contains in-frame clones alone and is incomplete. The sample lists some 150,000 clones, about nine tenths occurring once. Concerning this clone: The antigen remains unidentified.

The TCR sequence derives from an adult with an advanced solid tumor such as melanoma, head and neck, liver or kidney cancer. The chain carries TRBV5-1 and TRBJ1-2; no definite D call. The sequences come from CD4+ or CD8+ T cells sorted from blood, collected in a trial of the OX40 agonist ivuxolimab. CDR3 coding DNA: TGCGCCAGCAGACTTACAGCCTTTAACTATGGCTACACCTTC. Translating it yields CASRLTAFNYGYTF.